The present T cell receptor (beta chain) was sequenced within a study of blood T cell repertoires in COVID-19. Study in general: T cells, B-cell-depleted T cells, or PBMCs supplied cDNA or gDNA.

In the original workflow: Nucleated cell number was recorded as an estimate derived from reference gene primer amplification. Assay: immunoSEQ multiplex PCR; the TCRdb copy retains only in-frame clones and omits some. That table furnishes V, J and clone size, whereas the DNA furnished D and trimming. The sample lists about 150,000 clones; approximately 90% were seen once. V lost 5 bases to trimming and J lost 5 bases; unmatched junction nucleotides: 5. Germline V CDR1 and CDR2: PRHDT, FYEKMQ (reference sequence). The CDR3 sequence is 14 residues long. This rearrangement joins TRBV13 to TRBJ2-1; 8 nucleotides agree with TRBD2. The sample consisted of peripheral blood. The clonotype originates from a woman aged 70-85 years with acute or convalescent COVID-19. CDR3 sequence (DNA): TGTGCCAGCAGCCGGGGGGGTTTCCACAATGAGCAGTTCTTC. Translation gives CASSRGGFHNEQFF.